Following are 32 T cell receptor beta chains from one sample sequenced in a study of blood T cells in healthy people across ages. Sample-barcoded 5' priming and a J-beta primer mix drove a second PCR of about 6 to 12 cycles. TCRdb recomputed calls from the 5' RACE reads with MiXCR, one row per CDR3 protein. Here the sample spans 1.4 million to 1.5 million distinct CDR3 sequences, approximately 42% being singletons. The sequenced material came from blood. Receptor source: a woman younger than 35 in good health.

This clonotype showed up just a few times. This sequence joins TRBV20-1 and TRBJ2-3; the match to TRBD1 covers 7 bases. Losses at the gene ends were 6 bases for V and 1 base for J; bases not matched to a gene: 7. The CDR3 length is 14 residues. Looked up from germline, CDR1 is DFQATT and CDR2 is SNEGSKA (reference sequence). DNA for the CDR3: TGCAGTGCCCCCCAGGGGGATGGCACAGATACGCAGTATTTT. Its protein product is CSAPQGDGTDTQYF.

The genes are TRBV20-1 and TRBJ2-3; 8 bases line up with TRBD2. V lost 2 bases to trimming and J lost 5 bases; unmatched junction nucleotides: 9. The CDR3 runs to 15 residues. The germline V gene encodes CDR1 DFQATT and CDR2 SNEGSKA (reference sequence). For the CDR3, the DNA is TGCAGTGCTAGAAGGCTTAGCGGGGACCAAGATACGCAGTATTTT. It codes for CSARRLSGDQDTQYF.

The genes are TRBV4-2 and TRBJ2-1, with TRBD2 matching 10 bases. Germline CDR1 is LGHNA and CDR2 is YNFKEQ. V shed 6 bases and J 6 bases; nucleotides not matched to a gene: 11. The CDR3 covers 16 residues. CDR3 sequence (DNA): TGTGCCAGCAGTCCCGAGGTACTAGCGGGACCCAATGAGCAGTTCTTC. Its protein product is CASSPEVLAGPNEQFF.

This sequence joins TRBV20-1 and TRBJ2-3; D is perhaps TRBD2 (5 bases). The CDR3 is 13 amino acids. Germline lookup yields CDR1 DFQATT and CDR2 SNEGSKA (reference sequence). Trimming took off 1 base at V and 2 bases at J, with 7 bases between the two ends. CDR3 in amino acids: CSARAGNTDTQYF. The CDR3 nucleotides are TGCAGTGCTAGAGCGGGGAACACAGATACGCAGTATTTT.

This clonotype was observed a handful of times. The junction shows a germline mismatch at one end, possibly a read error. The V gene is TRBV4-1, the J gene TRBJ1-2; D unclear. Germline CDR1 is MGHRA and CDR2 is YSYEKL. CDR3 size: 14 residues. The CDR3 loop is CASSQGGGIYVYTF. The CDR3 DNA reads TGCGCCAGCAGCCAAGGGGGAGGGATCTATGTCTACACCTTC.

V is TRBV9 and J is TRBJ1-2; the D is unclear. Looked up from germline, CDR1 is SGDLS and CDR2 is YYNGEE. CDR3 size: 14 residues. The V end was cut by 3 bases, the J end by 1 base, with 10 bases between. The CDR3 region is CASSATEFNYGYTF. The CDR3 DNA is TGTGCCAGCAGCGCTACAGAGTTTAACTATGGCTACACCTTC.

With respect to this clonotype: The limits of the CDR3 on the DNA are not certain, so only TCRdb's listed CDR3 is given. This chain joins TRBV7-2 and TRBJ2-1; the D call of TRBD2 is as the table states it, not checked on the DNA. The CDR3 is 16 residues long, ends included. Germline V lookup: CDR1 SGHTA, CDR2 FQGNSA. The CDR3 loop is CASSNFGSGTYNEQFF.

CDR3 sequence (DNA): TGCGCCAGCAGCCAAGGGTTCGGGGCCCGGGAGACCCAGTACTTC. Translation: CASSQGFGARETQYF. The chain employs TRBV4-1 and TRBJ2-5; D possibly matches TRBD1 or TRBD2 (5 bases each). Trimming shortened V by 1 base and J by 5 bases, and 14 bases separated the two germline ends. The CDR3 sequence is 15 residues long. From germline, CDR1 is MGHRA and CDR2 YSYEKL.

The genes are TRBV29-1 and TRBJ2-7, with 7 bases identical to TRBD2. The junction had 6 bases not matched to a gene; V was cut back by 8 bases and J by 2 bases. The V gene's germline CDR1 is SQVTM and CDR2 ANQGSEA. CDR3 length equals 12 residues. For the CDR3, the DNA is TGCAGCTGCCGGGACTATGCCTACGAGCAGTACTTC. It yields the protein CSCRDYAYEQYF.

V gene TRBV4-1 combines with J gene TRBJ1-2; D is undetermined. Germline CDR1 MGHRA, CDR2 YSYEKL. Trimming pared 0 bases from V and 6 bases from J, leaving 14 bases between. CDR3 length: 15 amino acids. This CDR3 reads CASSQDRGPGNGYTF. The CDR3 nucleotides are TGCGCCAGCAGCCAAGATCGGGGTCCGGGTAATGGCTACACCTTC.

V and J are TRBV2 and TRBJ2-5; no reliable D call. Per germline, CDR1 SNHLY and CDR2 FYNNEI. The CDR3 length is 13 residues. V was pared by 10 bases and J by 11 bases, with 23 bases between. The CDR3 region is CAIEAVSYNEQYF. In DNA, the CDR3 is TGTGCCATAGAGGCCGTCTCCTACAATGAGCAGTACTTC.

The chain is built from TRBV10-3 and TRBJ1-2, with D possibly being TRBD1 (6 bases). The CDR3 loop spans 16 amino acids. Germline assignment: CDR1 ENHRY and CDR2 SYGVKD. Trimming took 3 bases from V and 1 from J, leaving 15 bases between them. The CDR3 here is CAISDVAQGYNYGYTF. For the CDR3, the DNA is TGTGCCATCAGTGACGTGGCACAGGGCTATAACTATGGCTACACCTTC.

This clonotype was seen a few times. The chain is built from TRBV6-1 and TRBJ2-4, with 9 nucleotides matching TRBD2. The end of the DNA aligns better with TRBJ2-7, so the J call may be wrong. In germline, CDR1 is MNHNS, CDR2 SASEGT. The CDR3 is 14 residues long. The CDR3 nucleotides are TGTGCCAGCAGGCCTAGCGGGACGTTCTACGAGCAGTACTTC. Amino acid sequence: CASRPSGTFYEQYF.

The V and J genes are TRBV5-1 and TRBJ1-4, with TRBD1 as a possible D gene (5 bases). The V end lost 4 bases, the J end lost 16 bases, and 26 bases lay between the germline ends. Germline CDR1 reads SGHRS; CDR2 reads YFSETQ. CDR3 length equals 15 residues. The chain's CDR3 is CASSIGREGNEKRFF. The DNA for the CDR3 is TGCGCCAGCAGCATTGGAAGGGAGGGGAATGAAAAAAGGTTTTTT.

The V call is TRBV11-2, the J call TRBJ2-7; 10 nucleotides agree with TRBD2. The V gene end was trimmed by 2 bases and the J gene end by 7 bases; junction bases not matched to a gene: 14. CDR1 is SGHAT, CDR2 FQNNGV, per germline. The CDR3 has 17 residues. The DNA of the CDR3 is TGTGCCAGCAGCTTATATAGGGAGCCGGGACTAGCGTGGGAGCAGTACTTC. Its protein product is CASSLYREPGLAWEQYF.

V usage is TRBV4-1 and J usage is TRBJ2-1, with 8 bases fitting TRBD2. Trimming cost V 0 bases and J 4 bases; bases outside gene matches: 8. Per the germline V gene, CDR1 is MGHRA and CDR2 is YSYEKL. The CDR3 is 17 residues long. CDR3 loop: CASSQEMGTSGYNEQFF. CDR3 bases: TGCGCCAGCAGCCAAGAGATGGGAACTAGCGGTTACAATGAGCAGTTCTTC.

CDR3 nucleotides: TGCGCCAGCGGCCCGGGACTGTCGGTGTTTAATGAGCAGTTCTTC. Its protein product is CASGPGLSVFNEQFF. The V gene is TRBV4-1, the J gene TRBJ2-1; possibly TRBD2 for D (6 bases). Trimming took off 8 bases at V and 7 bases at J, with 21 bases between the two ends. CDR1 MGHRA and CDR2 YSYEKL come from the germline V gene. This CDR3 has 15 residues.

DNA of the CDR3: TGCAGCGGGGGGGACAGGGGGCTCAATGAGCAGTACTTC. The encoded protein is CSGGDRGLNEQYF. The chain links TRBV29-1 to TRBJ2-7, with 12 bases identical to TRBD1. The CDR3 consists of 13 residues. Per the germline V gene, CDR1 is SQVTM and CDR2 is ANQGSEA. V lost 7 bases, J lost 7 bases, and 8 bases stayed unmatched.

This chain links TRBV6-2 or TRBV6-3 with TRBJ2-1; 9 bases match TRBD2. V gave up 7 bases and J gave up 3 bases; unmatched junction bases: 1. Germline values: CDR1 MNHEY, CDR2 SVGEGT. The CDR3 contains 13 residues. CDR3 amino acids: CASMTSGYNEQFF. The CDR3 bases are TGTGCCAGCATGACTAGCGGCTACAATGAGCAGTTCTTC.

The J gene is TRBJ1-5, the V gene TRBV2, with a possible D match to TRBD1 (5 bases). The CDR3 loop spans 13 amino acids. V lost 4 bases and J lost 4, with 8 bases in between. Germline V gene lookup returns CDR1 SNHLY and CDR2 FYNNEI. CDR3 DNA sequence: TGTGCCAGCAGTGGGGGCCTTAATCAGCCCCAGCATTTT. It encodes CASSGGLNQPQHF. The full variable domain, with the rest looked up from reference TRBV2 and TRBJ1-5, is EPEVTQTPSHQVTQMGQEVILRCVPISNHLYFYWYRQILGQKVEFLVSFYNNEISEKSEIFDDQFSVERPDGSNFTLKIRSTKLEDSAMYFCASSGGLNQPQHFGDGTRLSIL.

In this sample, this clonotype turned up many times. The genes are TRBV7-2 and TRBJ2-7; 7 bases match TRBD1. Germline lookup yields CDR1 SGHTA and CDR2 FQGNSA. J gave up 2 bases and V 5 bases, and 3 bases lay outside the gene matches. This CDR3 region has 13 residues. The CDR3 reads CASSEDRAYEQYF. DNA of the CDR3: TGTGCCAGCAGCGAAGACAGGGCCTACGAGCAGTACTTC. The full variable domain, in which reference TRBV7-2 and TRBJ2-7 provide the parts outside the CDR3, is GAGVSQSPSNKVTEKGKDVELRCDPISGHTALYWYRQSLGQGLEFLIYFQGNSAPDKSGLPSDRFSAERTGGSVSTLTIQRTQQEDSAVYLCASSEDRAYEQYFGPGTRLTVT.

As DNA, the CDR3 is TGTGCCACCAGCAGACACTTTAGCGGCGAGCAGTTCTTC. Its translation: CATSRHFSGEQFF. The rearrangement joins TRBV15 to TRBJ2-1; TRBD2 is a possible D gene (6 bases). Trimming shortened V by 2 bases and J by 10 bases, and 12 bases separated the two germline ends. CDR3 length equals 13 residues. In germline, CDR1 is LNHNV, CDR2 YYDKDF (reference sequence). Variable domain in full (rest from reference TRBV15 and TRBJ2-1): DAMVIQNPRYQVTQFGKPVTLSCSQTLNHNVMYWYQQKSSQAPKLLFHYYDKDFNNEADTPDNFQSRRPNTSFCFLDIRSPGLGDTAMYLCATSRHFSGEQFFGPGTRLTVL.

V and J are TRBV6-5 and TRBJ2-1; D is possibly TRBD2 (6 bases). From germline, CDR1 is MNHEY and CDR2 SVGAGI. The CDR3 loop spans 12 amino acids. Trimming shortened V by 6 bases and J by 15 bases, and 18 bases separated the two germline ends. This CDR3 is CASSPLLGGWFF. CDR3 coding DNA: TGTGCCAGCAGCCCCCTGTTGGGAGGATGGTTCTTC.

V is TRBV30 and J is TRBJ1-4, with a tentative D call TRBD1 (6 bases). The CDR3 has 17 residues. Germline V gene data show CDR1 as GTSNPN and CDR2 as SVGIG (reference sequence). V was clipped by 0 bases and J by 3 bases, with 17 bases between them. The CDR3 sequence: CAWSVFGGLGPNEKLFF. The CDR3 DNA reads TGTGCCTGGAGTGTATTCGGGGGGCTAGGACCTAATGAAAAACTGTTTTTT. Supplemented by reference TRBV30 and TRBJ1-4, the full variable domain reads SQTIHQWPATLVQPVGSPLSLECTVEGTSNPNLYWYRQAAGRGLQLLFYSVGIGQISSEVPQNLSASRPQDRQFILSSKKLLLSDSGFYLCAWSVFGGLGPNEKLFFGSGTQLSVL.

In its sample, this clonotype was seen a few times. The junction differs from germline at one of its ends, possibly a read error. The rearrangement uses TRBV7-2 and TRBJ1-1; D not certain. Germline CDR1 SGHTA, CDR2 FQGNSA. CDR3 length: 14 amino acids. The DNA for the CDR3 is TGTGCCAGCAGTTTAGATCCAATGAACACTGAAGCTTTCTTT. This codes for CASSLDPMNTEAFF.

CDR3 DNA: TGCAGCGCTAGGACTAGCGGGAAGTACCCCTACAATGAGCAGTTCTTC. Residues: CSARTSGKYPYNEQFF. The gene calls are TRBV29-1 and TRBJ2-1; the match to TRBD2 covers 12 bases. This CDR3 spans 16 amino acids. Trimming removed 7 bases from V and 2 bases from J; junction bases left unmatched: 9. Germline loops: CDR1 SQVTM, CDR2 ANQGSEA.

V and J are TRBV18 and TRBJ2-5; perhaps D is TRBD1 or TRBD2 (5 bases each). Between the trimmed V and J ends, which lost 2 bases and 2 bases, there was a span of 12 bases. Germline CDR1 is KGHSH and CDR2 is LQKENI. The CDR3 length is 15 residues. The CDR3 spells CASSPIPGPQETQYF. DNA for the CDR3: TGTGCCAGCTCACCAATACCGGGACCTCAAGAGACCCAGTACTTC.

This clonotype has only a few counts. The chain combines TRBV7-9 with TRBJ2-7; the D is unclear. Germline lookup yields CDR1 SEHNR and CDR2 FQNEAQ (reference sequence). The V end was cut by 6 bases, the J end by 2 bases, with 11 bases between. The CDR3 is 13 residues long. The CDR3 coding sequence is TGTGCCAGCAGTTTGGGTAATGCCTACGAGCAGTACTTC. The encoded protein is CASSLGNAYEQYF.

Turning to this clonotype: A much larger clone is a single base away; this may be a read error. The genes are TRBV24-1 and TRBJ2-5; a weak D match, TRBD2 (5 bases). Between the trimmed V and J ends, which lost 8 bases and 2 bases, there was a span of 11 bases. Germline CDR1 and CDR2: KGHDR and SFDVKD. This CDR3 has 13 amino acids. The CDR3 DNA reads as TGTGCCACCAAGGCTAGCACACAAGAGACCCAGTACTTC. Translated: CATKASTQETQYF.

In its sample, this clonotype was seen many times. The chain is built from TRBV7-8 and TRBJ1-2; TRBD1 agrees at 7 bases. There are 12 residues in the CDR3. With 4 bases clipped from V and 10 bases from J, the junction kept 6 bases outside the gene matches. Germline V CDR1 and CDR2: SGHVS, FQNEAQ. CDR3 in amino acids: CASSSPTGNYTF. The CDR3 bases are TGTGCCAGCAGCTCCCCGACAGGGAACTACACCTTC. Filled out from reference TRBV7-8 and TRBJ1-2, the complete variable domain reads GAGVSQSPRYKVAKRGQDVALRCDPISGHVSLFWYQQALGQGPEFLTYFQNEAQLDKSGLPSDRFFAERPEGSVSTLKIQRTQQEDSAVYLCASSSPTGNYTFGSGTRLTVV.

Details on this clonotype: A read error may account for a junction end that differs from germline. The V gene is TRBV3-1, the J gene TRBJ2-5; TRBD1 agrees at 10 bases. The J call may be incorrect, as the DNA end agrees better with TRBJ2-7. CDR1 LGHDT and CDR2 YNNKEL come from the germline V gene (reference sequence). This CDR3 comprises 14 residues. CDR3 sequence reads: CAGSPTGQGGEQYF. The CDR3 DNA is TGTGCCGGCAGCCCCACAGGACAGGGGGGCGAGCAGTACTTC.

This clonotype turned up a few times. The rearrangement links TRBV2 to TRBJ2-7, with a possible D match to TRBD1 (6 bases). Germline CDR1 and CDR2: SNHLY and FYNNEI. Trimming took off 6 bases at V and 4 bases at J, with 16 bases between the two ends. The CDR3 length is 14 residues. The CDR3 protein is CASRQSGTQYEQYF. The CDR3 bases are TGTGCCAGCAGACAGTCTGGGACACAATACGAGCAGTACTTC.